These 13 T cell receptor beta chains originate from one sample sequenced in a study of brain T cells in children with intractable seizures. Profiled with immunoSEQ multiplex PCR; TCRdb holds only in-frame clones, not every one. Among approximately 330,000 clones listed, about 93% were seen once. As to time point: blood from clinic visit 5 months post-surgery; TSC patient then seizure free. This material consisted of peripheral blood, taken approximately 5 months after surgery. The receptors were gathered from a boy younger than two with tuberous sclerosis and intractable seizures.

This clone appeared a single time. Other DNA sequences in the same sample also yield this CDR3. The chain carries TRBV7-9 and TRBJ1-1; D ambiguous. This CDR3 contains 12 residues. Germline V lookup: CDR1 SEHNR, CDR2 FQNEAQ (reference sequence). Trimming shortened V by 6 bases and J by 0 bases, and 5 bases separated the two germline ends. In nucleotides, the CDR3 is TGTGCCAGCAGTAGATTGAACACTGAAGCTTTCTTT. Translation: CASSRLNTEAFF.

The rearrangement joins TRBV27 to TRBJ1-1; D possibly corresponds to TRBD1 (6 bases). This CDR3 contains 14 residues. V dropped 3 bases and J dropped 1 base, with 9 bases sitting between them. CDR1 and CDR2 (germline): MNHEY, SMNVEV (reference sequence). The CDR3, as DNA: TGTGCCAGCAGTTTTAGGGGGGGGAACACTGAAGCTTTCTTT. This gives the protein CASSFRGGNTEAFF.

The chain carries TRBV19 and TRBJ2-7, with 12 bases matching TRBD2. The ends lost 5 bases at V and 6 bases at J; junction bases unmatched: 8. The CDR3 is 15 residues long. CDR1 and CDR2 from the germline V gene are LNHDA and SQIVND (reference sequence). The CDR3: CASSLTSGGPSEQYF. The CDR3 DNA is TGTGCCAGTAGTCTAACTAGCGGGGGGCCGTCCGAGCAGTACTTC.

CDR3 region: CASSPTPGPGPGKELFF. Written as DNA, the CDR3 is TGTGCCAGCAGCCCAACCCCCGGACCTGGGCCCGGAAAGGAGCTGTTTTTT. The V and J genes are TRBV7-8 and TRBJ2-2; D ambiguous. Trimming took 5 bases from V and 10 from J, leaving 26 bases between them. Germline V CDR1 and CDR2: SGHVS, FQNEAQ. The CDR3 sequence is 17 residues long.

The genes are TRBV21-1 and TRBJ2-7; whether TRBD2, the table's D call, matches the DNA was not checked. TRBV21-1 is listed as a pseudogene. The CDR3 totals 17 residues. The CDR3 bases are TGTGCCAGCAGCAAAGAACAGCGCGGGGTTTACTCCTACGAGCAGTACTTC. This gives the protein CASSKEQRGVYSYEQYF.

The chain uses TRBV10-3 and TRBJ2-3; 7 bases agree with TRBD1. The CDR3 runs to 13 residues. Germline V lookup: CDR1 ENHRY, CDR2 SYGVKD. J lost 6 bases, V lost 4 bases, and 4 bases had no gene match. CDR3 in amino acids: CAISATGEDTQYF. CDR3 nucleotides: TGTGCCATCAGTGCAACAGGGGAGGATACGCAGTATTTT.

The chain recombines TRBV5-8 with TRBJ1-2, with 8 bases that match TRBD1. V lost 4 bases, J lost 4 bases, and 6 bases stayed unmatched. The CDR3 is 14 residues long. The germline gives CDR1 SGHTS, CDR2 YDEGEE. CDR3 nucleotides: TGTGCCAGCAGCGAAGACAGGGGAGGCTATGGCTACACCTTC. This translates into CASSEDRGGYGYTF.

The CDR3 DNA follows: TGTGCCAGTACCAAACAGAGGGACACTGAAGCTTTCTTT. Translated: CASTKQRDTEAFF. The chain links TRBV19 to TRBJ1-1; no clear D. With 7 bases removed from V and 3 bases from J, the gap between germline ends came to 12 bases. Germline V gene data show CDR1 as LNHDA and CDR2 as SQIVND (reference sequence). The CDR3 runs 13 residues.

The J gene is TRBJ1-2, the V gene TRBV6-5, with D perhaps TRBD1 (5 bases). The CDR3 spans 15 residues. Germline CDR1 is MNHEY and CDR2 is SVGAGI. The V gene lost 0 bases and the J gene lost 0 bases, with 8 bases spanning the gap. CDR3 region: CASSYSSGPNYGYTF. CDR3 sequence (DNA): TGTGCCAGCAGTTACTCATCAGGGCCTAACTATGGCTACACCTTC.

CDR3 in DNA: TGTGCCAGCAGCTTGGGACAGGGGGGGAAGCAGTTCTTC. This codes for CASSLGQGGKQFF. The V and J genes are TRBV5-8 and TRBJ2-1; 9 bases are shared with TRBD1. Germline trimming cut 0 bases from V and 11 bases from J; bases unmatched to any gene: 3. CDR3 length equals 13 residues. Germline V lookup: CDR1 SGHTS, CDR2 YDEGEE.

The chain recombines TRBV30 with TRBJ1-2; 9 nucleotides agree with TRBD1. V gave up 0 bases and J gave up 4 bases; unmatched junction bases: 3. The CDR3 has 14 residues. Germline CDR1 GTSNPN, CDR2 SVGIG (reference sequence). For the CDR3, the DNA is TGTGCCTGGAGTGTAGGGACAGGGAGCTATGGCTACACCTTC. Its translation: CAWSVGTGSYGYTF.

The CDR3 DNA reads TGTGCCAGCAGTTCGACTAGCGGTAACACAGATACGCAGTATTTT. As protein: CASSSTSGNTDTQYF. V usage is TRBV6-4 and J usage is TRBJ2-3, with 9 bases matching TRBD2. J lost 2 bases, V lost 5 bases, and 5 bases had no gene match. This CDR3 has 15 amino acids. Germline CDR1 is MRHNA and CDR2 is SNTAGT.

The chain employs TRBV27 and TRBJ2-2; possibly TRBD1 for D (6 bases). Trimming took off 4 bases at V and 3 bases at J, with 12 bases between the two ends. There are 15 residues in the CDR3. Germline lookup yields CDR1 MNHEY and CDR2 SMNVEV (reference sequence). The CDR3: CASSSGVRDTGELFF. The DNA for the CDR3 is TGTGCCAGCAGTTCAGGGGTAAGGGACACCGGGGAGCTGTTTTTT.